Listed below are T cell receptor beta chains from one sample, sequenced in a study of blood T cell repertoires in COVID-19. This table comes from immunoSEQ multiplex PCR, and its TCRdb copy is limited to in-frame clones, with some not included. The sample carries 55,000 to 80,000 clones, roughly 89% recorded once. The specimen sequenced was peripheral blood. All receptors come from a human donor in a cohort sampled during active COVID-19. CDR3s include the opening cysteine and the closing phenylalanine or tryptophan. Fields, in order: D gene, V gene, J gene, CDR3 DNA, CDR3 protein. A D gene is named only where the DNA matches it firmly.

NA	TRBV24-1	TRBJ2-3	TGTGCCACCAGTGATTTCAAGGGGGAGGATACGCAGTATTTT	CATSDFKGEDTQYF
NA	TRBV28	TRBJ1-1	TGTGCCAGCAGTACTTACAGGGAGACGAACACTGAAGCTTTCTTT	CASSTYRETNTEAFF
NA	TRBV11-1	TRBJ2-2	TGTGCCAGCAGCTTAGGCCTCTCGACAGACACCGGGGAGCTGTTTTTT	CASSLGLSTDTGELFF